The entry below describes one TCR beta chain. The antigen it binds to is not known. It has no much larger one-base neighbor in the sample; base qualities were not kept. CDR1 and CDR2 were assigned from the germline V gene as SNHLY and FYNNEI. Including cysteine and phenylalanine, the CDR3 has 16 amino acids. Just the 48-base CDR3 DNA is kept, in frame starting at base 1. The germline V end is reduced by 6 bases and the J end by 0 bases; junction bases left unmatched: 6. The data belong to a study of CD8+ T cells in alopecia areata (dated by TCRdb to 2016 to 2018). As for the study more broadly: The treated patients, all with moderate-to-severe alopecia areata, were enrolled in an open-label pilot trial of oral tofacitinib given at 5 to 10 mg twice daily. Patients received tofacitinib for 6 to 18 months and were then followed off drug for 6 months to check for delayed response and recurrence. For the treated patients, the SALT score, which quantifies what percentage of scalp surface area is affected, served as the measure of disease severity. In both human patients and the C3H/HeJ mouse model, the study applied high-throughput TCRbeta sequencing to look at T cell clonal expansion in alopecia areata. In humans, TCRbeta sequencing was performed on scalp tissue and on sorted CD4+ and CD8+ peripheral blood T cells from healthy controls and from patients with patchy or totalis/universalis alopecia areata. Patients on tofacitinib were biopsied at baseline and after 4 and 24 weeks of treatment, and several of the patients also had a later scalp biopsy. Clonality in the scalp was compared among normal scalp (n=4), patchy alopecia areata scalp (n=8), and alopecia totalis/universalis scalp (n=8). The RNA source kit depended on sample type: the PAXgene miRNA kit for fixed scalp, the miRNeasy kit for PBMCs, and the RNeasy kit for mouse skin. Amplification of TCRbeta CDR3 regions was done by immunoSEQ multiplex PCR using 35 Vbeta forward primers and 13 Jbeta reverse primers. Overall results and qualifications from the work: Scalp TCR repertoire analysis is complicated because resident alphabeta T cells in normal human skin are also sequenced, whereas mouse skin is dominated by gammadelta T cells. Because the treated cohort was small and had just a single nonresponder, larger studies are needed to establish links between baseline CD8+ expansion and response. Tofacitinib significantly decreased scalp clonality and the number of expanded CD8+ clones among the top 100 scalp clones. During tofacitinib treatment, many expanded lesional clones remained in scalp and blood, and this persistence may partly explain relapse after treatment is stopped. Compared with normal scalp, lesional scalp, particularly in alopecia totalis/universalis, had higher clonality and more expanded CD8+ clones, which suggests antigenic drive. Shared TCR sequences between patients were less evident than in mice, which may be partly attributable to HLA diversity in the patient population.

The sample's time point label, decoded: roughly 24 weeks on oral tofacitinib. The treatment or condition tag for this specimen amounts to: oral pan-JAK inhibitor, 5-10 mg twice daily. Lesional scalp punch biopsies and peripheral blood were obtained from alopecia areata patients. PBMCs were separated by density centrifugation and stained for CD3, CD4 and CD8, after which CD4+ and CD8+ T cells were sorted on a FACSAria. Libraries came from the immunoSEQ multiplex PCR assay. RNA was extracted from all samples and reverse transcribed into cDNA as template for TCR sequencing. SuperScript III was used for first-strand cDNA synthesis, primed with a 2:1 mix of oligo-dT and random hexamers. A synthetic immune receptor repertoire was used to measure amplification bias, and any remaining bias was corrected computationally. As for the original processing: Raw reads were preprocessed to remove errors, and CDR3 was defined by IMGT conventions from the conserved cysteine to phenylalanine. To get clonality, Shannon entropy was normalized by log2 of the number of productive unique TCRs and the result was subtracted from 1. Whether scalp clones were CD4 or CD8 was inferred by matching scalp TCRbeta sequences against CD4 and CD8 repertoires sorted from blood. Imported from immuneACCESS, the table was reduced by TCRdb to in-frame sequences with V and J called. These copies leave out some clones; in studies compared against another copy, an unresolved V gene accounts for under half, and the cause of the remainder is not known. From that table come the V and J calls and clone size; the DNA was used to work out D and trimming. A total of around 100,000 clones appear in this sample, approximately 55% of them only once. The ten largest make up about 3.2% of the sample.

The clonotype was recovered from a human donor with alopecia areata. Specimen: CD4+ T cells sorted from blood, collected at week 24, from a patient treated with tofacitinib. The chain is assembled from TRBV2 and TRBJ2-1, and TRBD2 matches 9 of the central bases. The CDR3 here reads CASSDSGGGSYNEQFF. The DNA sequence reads TGTGCCAGCAGCGATAGCGGGGGAGGCTCCTACAATGAGCAGTTCTTC. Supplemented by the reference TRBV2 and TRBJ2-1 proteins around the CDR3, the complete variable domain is EPEVTQTPSHQVTQMGQEVILRCVPISNHLYFYWYRQILGQKVEFLVSFYNNEISEKSEIFDDQFSVERPDGSNFTLKIRSTKLEDSAMYFCASSDSGGGSYNEQFFGPGTRLTVL.